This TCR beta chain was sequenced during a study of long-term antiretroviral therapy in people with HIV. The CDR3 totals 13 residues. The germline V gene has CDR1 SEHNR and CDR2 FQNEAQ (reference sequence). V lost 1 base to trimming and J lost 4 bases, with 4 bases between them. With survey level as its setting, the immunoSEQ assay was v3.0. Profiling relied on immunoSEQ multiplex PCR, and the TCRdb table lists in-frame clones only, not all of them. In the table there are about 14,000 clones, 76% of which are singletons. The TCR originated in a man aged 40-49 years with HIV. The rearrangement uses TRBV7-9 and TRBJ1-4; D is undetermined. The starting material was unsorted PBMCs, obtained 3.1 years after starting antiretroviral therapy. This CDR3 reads CASSLGSNEKLFF. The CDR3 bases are TGTGCCAGCAGCTTAGGGAGTAATGAAAAACTGTTTTTT.